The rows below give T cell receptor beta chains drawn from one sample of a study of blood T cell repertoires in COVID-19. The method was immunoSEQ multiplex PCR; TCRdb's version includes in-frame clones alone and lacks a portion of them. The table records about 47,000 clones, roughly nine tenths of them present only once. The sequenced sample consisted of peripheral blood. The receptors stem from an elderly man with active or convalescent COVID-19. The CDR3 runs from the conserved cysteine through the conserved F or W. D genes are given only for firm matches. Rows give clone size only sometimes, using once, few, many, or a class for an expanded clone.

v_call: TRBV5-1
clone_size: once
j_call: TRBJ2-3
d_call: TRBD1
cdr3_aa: CASSLDPGQGTDTQYF
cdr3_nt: TGCGCCAGCAGCTTGGACCCGGGACAGGGCACAGATACGCAGTATTTT

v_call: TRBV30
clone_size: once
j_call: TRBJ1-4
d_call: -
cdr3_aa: CAWSVSLEAEKLFF
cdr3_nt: TGTGCCTGGAGTGTATCGCTGGAGGCTGAAAAACTGTTTTTT

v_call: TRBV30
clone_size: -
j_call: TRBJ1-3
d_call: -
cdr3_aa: CAWSSGGYSGNTIYF
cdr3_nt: TGTGCCTGGAGTAGTGGCGGATACTCTGGAAACACCATATATTTT

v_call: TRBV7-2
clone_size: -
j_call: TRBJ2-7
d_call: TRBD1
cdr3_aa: CASSLDRGDEQYF
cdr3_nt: TGTGCCAGCAGCTTAGACAGGGGCGACGAGCAGTACTTC

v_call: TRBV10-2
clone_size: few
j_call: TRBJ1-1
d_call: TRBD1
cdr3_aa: CASIRGLGTEAFF
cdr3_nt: TGCGCCAGCATTAGGGGGCTGGGTACTGAAGCTTTCTTT

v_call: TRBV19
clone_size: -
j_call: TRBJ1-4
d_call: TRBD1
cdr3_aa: CASSPDRVATNEKLFF
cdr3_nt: TGTGCCAGTAGCCCTGACAGGGTTGCAACTAATGAAAAACTGTTTTTT

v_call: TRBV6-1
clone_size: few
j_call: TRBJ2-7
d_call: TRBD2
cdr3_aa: CASSEMRGVSHEQYF
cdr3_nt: TGTGCCAGCAGTGAAATGCGGGGGGTATCCCACGAGCAGTACTTC

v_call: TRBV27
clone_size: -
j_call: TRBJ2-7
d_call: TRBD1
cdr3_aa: CASRDRGKTYEQYF
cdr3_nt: TGTGCCAGTAGGGACAGGGGCAAAACCTACGAGCAGTACTTC

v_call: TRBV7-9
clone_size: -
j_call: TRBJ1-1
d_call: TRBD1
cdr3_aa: CASSSWTGVNTEAFF
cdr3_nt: TGTGCCAGCAGCTCCTGGACAGGGGTGAACACTGAAGCTTTCTTT

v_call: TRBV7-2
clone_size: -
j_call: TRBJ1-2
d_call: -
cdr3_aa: CASSLVAGTGANYGYTF
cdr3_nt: TGTGCCAGCAGCTTAGTGGCAGGTACAGGAGCTAACTATGGCTACACCTTC

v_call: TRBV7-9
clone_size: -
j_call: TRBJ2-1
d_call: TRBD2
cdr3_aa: CASSFPGGAWNEQFF
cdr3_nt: TGTGCCAGCAGCTTCCCGGGGGGGGCGTGGAATGAGCAGTTCTTC

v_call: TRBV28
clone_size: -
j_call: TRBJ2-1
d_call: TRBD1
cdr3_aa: CASSDGQGGTYNEQFF
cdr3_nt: TGTGCCAGCAGCGATGGACAGGGCGGCACCTACAATGAGCAGTTCTTC

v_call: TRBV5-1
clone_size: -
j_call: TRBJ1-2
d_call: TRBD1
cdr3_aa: CASSLRTGGDGYTF
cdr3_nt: TGCGCCAGCAGCTTGCGGACAGGGGGCGACGGCTACACCTTC

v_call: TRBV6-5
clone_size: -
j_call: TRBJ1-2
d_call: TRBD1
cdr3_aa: CASSTGNYGYTF
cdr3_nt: TGTGCCAGTTCGACAGGGAACTATGGCTACACCTTC

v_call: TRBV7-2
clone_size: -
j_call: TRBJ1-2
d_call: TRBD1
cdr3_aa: CASSLGGQVYGYTF
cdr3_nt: TGTGCCAGCAGCCTAGGGGGACAGGTCTATGGCTACACCTTC

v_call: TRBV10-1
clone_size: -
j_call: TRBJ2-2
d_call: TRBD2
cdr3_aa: CASTGAGGLHTGELFF
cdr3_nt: TGCGCCAGCACAGGGGCGGGGGGTCTCCACACCGGGGAGCTGTTTTTT

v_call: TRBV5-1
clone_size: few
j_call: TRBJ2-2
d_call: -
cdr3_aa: CASSLRLGGGTGELFF
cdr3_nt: TGCGCCAGCAGCTTGCGACTAGGCGGAGGCACCGGGGAGCTGTTTTTT

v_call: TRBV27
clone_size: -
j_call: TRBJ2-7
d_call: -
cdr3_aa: CASGKARDTLADGQYF
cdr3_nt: TGTGCCAGCGGTAAGGCCCGGGACACACTCGCCGATGGGCAGTACTTC

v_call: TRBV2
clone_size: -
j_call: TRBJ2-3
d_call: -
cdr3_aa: CASSSGTSTDTQYF
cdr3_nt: TGTGCCAGCAGTTCCGGGACTAGCACAGATACGCAGTATTTT

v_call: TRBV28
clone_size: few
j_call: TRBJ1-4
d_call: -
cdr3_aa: CASSSPGEKLFF
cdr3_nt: TGTGCCAGCAGTTCACCAGGTGAAAAACTGTTTTTT

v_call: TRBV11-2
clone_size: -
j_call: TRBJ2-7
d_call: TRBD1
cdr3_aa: CASSPTSQGAAEQYF
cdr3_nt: TGTGCCAGCAGCCCCACCTCGCAGGGGGCAGCCGAGCAGTACTTC

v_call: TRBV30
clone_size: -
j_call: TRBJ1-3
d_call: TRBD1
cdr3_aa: CAWSGDRGRGNTIYF
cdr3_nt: TGTGCCTGGAGTGGGGACAGGGGTAGAGGAAACACCATATATTTT

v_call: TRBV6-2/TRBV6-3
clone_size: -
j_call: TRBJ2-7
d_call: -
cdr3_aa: CASSHQTYEQYF
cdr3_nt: TGTGCCAGCAGCCATCAGACCTACGAGCAGTACTTC

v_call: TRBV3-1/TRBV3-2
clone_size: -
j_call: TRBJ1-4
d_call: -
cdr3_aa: CASSQEAGEAEKLFF
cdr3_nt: TGTGCCAGCAGCCAAGAGGCAGGGGAAGCTGAAAAACTGTTTTTT

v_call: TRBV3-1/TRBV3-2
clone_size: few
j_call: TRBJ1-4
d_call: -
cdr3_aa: CASSQTPGAEEKLFF
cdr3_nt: TGTGCCAGCAGCCAGACACCAGGGGCTGAAGAAAAACTGTTTTTT

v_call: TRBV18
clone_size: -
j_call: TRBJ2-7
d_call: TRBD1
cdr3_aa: CASSLPGQGSYEQYF
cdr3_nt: TGTGCCAGCTCCCTGCCGGGACAGGGTTCCTACGAGCAGTACTTC

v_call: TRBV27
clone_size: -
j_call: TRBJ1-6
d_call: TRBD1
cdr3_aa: CASSFGGQGNNSPLHF
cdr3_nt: TGTGCCAGCAGTTTCGGGGGACAGGGTAACAATTCACCCCTCCACTTT

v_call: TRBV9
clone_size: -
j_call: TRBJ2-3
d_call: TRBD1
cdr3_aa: CASSAITGGDTQYF
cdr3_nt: TGTGCCAGCAGCGCAATAACAGGGGGAGATACGCAGTATTTT

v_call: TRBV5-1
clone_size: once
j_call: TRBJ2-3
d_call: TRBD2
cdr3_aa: CASSSQPGGATDTQYF
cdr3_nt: TGCGCCAGCAGCTCCCAGCCGGGGGGGGCCACAGATACGCAGTATTTT

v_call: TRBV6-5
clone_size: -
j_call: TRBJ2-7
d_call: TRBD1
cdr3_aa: CASSRDRDNYEQYF
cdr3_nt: TGTGCCAGCTCCCGGGACAGGGATAACTACGAGCAGTACTTC

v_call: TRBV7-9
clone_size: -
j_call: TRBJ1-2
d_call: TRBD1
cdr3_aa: CASSSSTGRGYGYTF
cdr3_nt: TGTGCCAGCAGCTCCTCGACAGGGAGAGGCTATGGCTACACCTTC

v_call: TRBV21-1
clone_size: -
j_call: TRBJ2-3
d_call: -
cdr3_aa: CASSKGARRNHTDTQYF
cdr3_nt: TGTGCCAGCAGCAAAGGGGCCAGGAGGAACCACACAGATACGCAGTATTTT

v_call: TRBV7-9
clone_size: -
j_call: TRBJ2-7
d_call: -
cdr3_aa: CASSLGSYEQYF
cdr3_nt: TGTGCCAGCAGCTTAGGTAGCTACGAGCAGTACTTC

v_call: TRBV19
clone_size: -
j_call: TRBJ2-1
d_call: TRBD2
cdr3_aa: CASSDSGAAYNEQFF
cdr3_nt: TGTGCCAGTAGTGATAGCGGGGCGGCATACAATGAGCAGTTCTTC

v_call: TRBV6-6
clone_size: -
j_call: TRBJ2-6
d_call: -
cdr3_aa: CASSRRGRYSSGANVLTF
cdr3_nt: TGTGCCAGCAGTCGTCGGGGGAGGTACTCCTCTGGGGCCAACGTCCTGACTTTC

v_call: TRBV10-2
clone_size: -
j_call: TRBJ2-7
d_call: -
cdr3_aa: CASSEAGYEQYF
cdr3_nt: TGCGCCAGCAGTGAAGCCGGCTACGAGCAGTACTTC

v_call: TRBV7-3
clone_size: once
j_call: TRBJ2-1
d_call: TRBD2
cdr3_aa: CASSIHRLAGGGSTSEQFF
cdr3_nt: TGTGCCAGCAGCATTCACCGACTAGCCGGGGGAGGCTCCACAAGTGAGCAGTTCTTC

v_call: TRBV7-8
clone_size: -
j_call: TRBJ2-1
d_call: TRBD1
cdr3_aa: CASSRDRGGQGARNEQFF
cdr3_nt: TGTGCCAGCAGCAGGGACCGCGGGGGACAGGGGGCTAGGAATGAGCAGTTCTTC

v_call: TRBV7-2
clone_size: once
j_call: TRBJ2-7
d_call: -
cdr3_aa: CASSLGSPGSYEQYF
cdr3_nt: TGTGCCAGCAGCTTAGGCTCGCCCGGGTCCTACGAGCAGTACTTC

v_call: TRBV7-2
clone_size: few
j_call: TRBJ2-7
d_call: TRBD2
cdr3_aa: CASSLAESGGYEQYF
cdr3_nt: TGTGCCAGCAGCTTAGCGGAGAGCGGGGGCTACGAGCAGTACTTC

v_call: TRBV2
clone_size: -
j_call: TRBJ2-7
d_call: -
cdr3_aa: CASSLGGQSSYEQYF
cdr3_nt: TGTGCCAGCTCCCTGGGGGGACAGTCCTCCTACGAGCAGTACTTC

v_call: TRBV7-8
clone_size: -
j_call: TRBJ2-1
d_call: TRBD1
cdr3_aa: CASSRRDSREQFF
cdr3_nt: TGTGCCAGCAGCCGTAGGGACAGCCGCGAGCAGTTCTTC

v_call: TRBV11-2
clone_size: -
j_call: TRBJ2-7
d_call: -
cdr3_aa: CASSPLMGGRNYEQYF
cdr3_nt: TGTGCCAGCAGCCCCTTGATGGGGGGGCGAAACTACGAGCAGTACTTC

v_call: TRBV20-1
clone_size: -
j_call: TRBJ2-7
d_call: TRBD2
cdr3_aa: CSATDFRISGRARAYEQYF
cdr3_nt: TGCAGTGCTACTGACTTCCGAATTAGCGGGAGAGCACGGGCCTACGAGCAGTACTTC

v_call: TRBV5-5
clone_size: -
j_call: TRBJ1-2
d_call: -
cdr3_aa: CASSFQGSNYGYTF
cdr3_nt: TGTGCCAGCAGCTTCCAGGGTAGTAACTATGGCTACACCTTC

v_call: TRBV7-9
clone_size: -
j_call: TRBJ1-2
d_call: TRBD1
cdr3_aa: CASSPQAGGQGTNGYTF
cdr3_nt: TGTGCCAGCAGCCCTCAGGCAGGGGGACAGGGTACGAATGGCTACACCTTC

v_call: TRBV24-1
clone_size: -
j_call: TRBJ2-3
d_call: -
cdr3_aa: CATSDPFTDTQYF
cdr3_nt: TGTGCCACCAGTGACCCGTTCACAGATACGCAGTATTTT